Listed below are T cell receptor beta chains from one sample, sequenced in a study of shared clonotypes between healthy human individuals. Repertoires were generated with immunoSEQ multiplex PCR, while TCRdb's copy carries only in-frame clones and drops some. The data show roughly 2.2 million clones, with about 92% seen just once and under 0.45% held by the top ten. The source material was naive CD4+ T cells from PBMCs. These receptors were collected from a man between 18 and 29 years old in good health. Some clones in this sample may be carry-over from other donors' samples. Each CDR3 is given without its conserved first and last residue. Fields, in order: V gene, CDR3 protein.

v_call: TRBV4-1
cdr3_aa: ASAPERGDTQY

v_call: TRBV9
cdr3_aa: ASSPPGSVVAYPGELF

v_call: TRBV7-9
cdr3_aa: ASSRRNPRDTDTQY

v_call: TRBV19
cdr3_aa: ASSSDQRGVDQPQH

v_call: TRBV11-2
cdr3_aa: ASSLARIYGYT

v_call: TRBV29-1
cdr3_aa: SVVPVGGGAPTEAF

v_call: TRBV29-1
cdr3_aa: SVEESADTQY

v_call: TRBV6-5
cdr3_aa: ASTPSGTGVYTQY

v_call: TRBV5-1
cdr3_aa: ASSLGGPTDTQY

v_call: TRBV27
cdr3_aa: ASSTFRGTNEKLF

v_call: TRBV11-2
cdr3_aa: ASSLAETEAF

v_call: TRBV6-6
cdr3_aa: ASSAGLGYNEQF

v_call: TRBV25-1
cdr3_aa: ASTQGAVNEKLF

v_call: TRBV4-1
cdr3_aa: ASSQVGLAVYNEQF

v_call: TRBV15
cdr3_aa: ATSRGFSYNEQF

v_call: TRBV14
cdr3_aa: ASSPRAEGWTGELF

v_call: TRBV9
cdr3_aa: ASSSPTGTGGLSTEAF

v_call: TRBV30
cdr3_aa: AWSVRETGSQPQH

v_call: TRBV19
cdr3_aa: ASREHSNQPQH

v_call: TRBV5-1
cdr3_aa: ASSLFSEQY

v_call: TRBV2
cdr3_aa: ASQPGDTQY

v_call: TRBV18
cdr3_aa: ASSPTGGANTGELF

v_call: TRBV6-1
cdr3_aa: ASRNGLAGGDEQF

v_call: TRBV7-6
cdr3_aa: ASSFSDRGYEQY

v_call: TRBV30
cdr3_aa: AWNRDANEKLF

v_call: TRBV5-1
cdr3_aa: ASSFGTSGSNYNEQF

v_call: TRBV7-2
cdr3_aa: ASSLRGGSMLGEQY

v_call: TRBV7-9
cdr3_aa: ASSLDGRGVISSYEQY

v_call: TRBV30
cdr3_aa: AWSVRQGWSYT

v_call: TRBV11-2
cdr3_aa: ASSPSGTYNEQF

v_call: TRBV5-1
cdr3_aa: ASSPGTLNTEAF

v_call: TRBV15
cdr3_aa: ATSRGGDSNEQY

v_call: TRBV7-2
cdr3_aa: ASSDRGGRTDTQY

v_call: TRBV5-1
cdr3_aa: ASSQAGTSTYEQY

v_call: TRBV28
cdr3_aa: ASSLVKQNEQF

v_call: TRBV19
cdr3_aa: ASTDLLGREGGDEQF

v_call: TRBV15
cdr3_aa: ATSLGGSVNEQY

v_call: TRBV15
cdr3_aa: ATSLSSYEQY

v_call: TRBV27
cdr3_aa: ASSLRRSDTPGYNEQF

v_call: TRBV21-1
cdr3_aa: ASMVTRTLKTYEQY

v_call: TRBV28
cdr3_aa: ASRPPRAGNNEQY

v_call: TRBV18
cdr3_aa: ASSPQTSAVIEQY

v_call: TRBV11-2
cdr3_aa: ASSTLRTSGRPRGNEQF